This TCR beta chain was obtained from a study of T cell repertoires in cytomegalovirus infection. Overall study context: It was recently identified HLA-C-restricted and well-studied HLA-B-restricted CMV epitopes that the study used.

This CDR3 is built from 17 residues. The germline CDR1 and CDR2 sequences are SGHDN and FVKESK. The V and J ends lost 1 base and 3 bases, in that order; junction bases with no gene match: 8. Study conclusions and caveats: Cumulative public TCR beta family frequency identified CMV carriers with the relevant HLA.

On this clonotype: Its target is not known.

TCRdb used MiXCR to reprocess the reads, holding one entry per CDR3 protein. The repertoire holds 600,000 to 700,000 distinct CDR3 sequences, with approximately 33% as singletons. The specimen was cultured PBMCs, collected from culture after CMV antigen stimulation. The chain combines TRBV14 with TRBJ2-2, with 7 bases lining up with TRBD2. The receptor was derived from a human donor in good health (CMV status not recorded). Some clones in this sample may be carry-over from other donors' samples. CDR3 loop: CASSQGASGGDTGELFF. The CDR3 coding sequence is TGTGCCAGCAGCCAAGGGGCTAGCGGAGGGGACACCGGGGAGCTGTTTTTT. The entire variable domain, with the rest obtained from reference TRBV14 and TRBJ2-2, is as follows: EAGVTQFPSHSVIEKGQTVTLRCDPISGHDNLYWYRRVMGKEIKFLLHFVKESKQDESGMPNNRFLAERTGGTYSTLKVQPAELEDSGVYFCASSQGASGGDTGELFFGEGSRLTVL.